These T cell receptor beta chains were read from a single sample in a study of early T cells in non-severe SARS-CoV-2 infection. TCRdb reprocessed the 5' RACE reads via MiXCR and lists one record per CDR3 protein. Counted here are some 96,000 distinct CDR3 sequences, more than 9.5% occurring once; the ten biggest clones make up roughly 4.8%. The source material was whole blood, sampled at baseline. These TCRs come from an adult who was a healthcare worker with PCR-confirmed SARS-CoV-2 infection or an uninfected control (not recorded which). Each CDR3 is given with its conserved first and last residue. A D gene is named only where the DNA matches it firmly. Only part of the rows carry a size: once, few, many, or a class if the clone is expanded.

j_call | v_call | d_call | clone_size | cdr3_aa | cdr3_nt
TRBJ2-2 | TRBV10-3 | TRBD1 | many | CAISSGQGANTGELFF | TGCGCCATCAGTTCTGGACAGGGGGCGAACACCGGGGAGCTGTTTTTT
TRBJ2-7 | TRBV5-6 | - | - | CASSPLGLREQYF | TGTGCCAGCAGCCCGCTTGGCCTGCGGGAGCAGTACTTC
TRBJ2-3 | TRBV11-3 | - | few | CASSTEGGSTDTQYF | TGTGCCAGCAGTACAGAGGGCGGGAGCACAGATACGCAGTATTTT
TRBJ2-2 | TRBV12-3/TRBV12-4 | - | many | CASSLDGTGELFF | TGTGCCAGCAGTTTGGATGGCACCGGGGAGCTGTTTTTT
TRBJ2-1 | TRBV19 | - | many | CASSWGAEREQFF | TGTGCCAGTAGTTGGGGAGCGGAGAGAGAGCAGTTCTTC
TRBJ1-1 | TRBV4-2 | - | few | CASSRSGLGVLEAFF | TGTGCCAGCAGCCGTTCCGGACTAGGGGTCCTTGAAGCTTTCTTT
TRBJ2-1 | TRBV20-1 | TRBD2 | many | CSARETPSGYNEQFF | TGCAGTGCTAGAGAGACGCCTAGCGGGTACAATGAGCAGTTCTTC
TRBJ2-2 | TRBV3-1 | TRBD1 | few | CASSPPGGRHTGELFF | TGTGCCAGCAGCCCTCCAGGGGGTCGTCACACCGGGGAGCTGTTTTTT
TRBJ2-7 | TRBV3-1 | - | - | CASSQGDLVGGEQYF | TGTGCCAGCAGCCAAGGGGATTTGGTAGGGGGCGAGCAGTACTTC
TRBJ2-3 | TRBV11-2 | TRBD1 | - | CASSLVPTSGTGDFKAQYF | TGTGCCAGCAGCTTAGTTCCCACTTCCGGGACAGGTGATTTCAAGGCACAGTATTTT
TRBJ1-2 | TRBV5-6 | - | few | CASSPPANYGYTF | TGTGCCAGCAGCCCACCAGCGAACTATGGCTACACCTTC
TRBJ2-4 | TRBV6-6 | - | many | CASSNRVDIQYF | TGTGCCAGCAGCAACAGGGTTGACATTCAGTACTTC
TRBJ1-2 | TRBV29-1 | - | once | CSVAAIGGYTF | TGCAGCGTTGCGGCAATAGGAGGCTACACCTTC
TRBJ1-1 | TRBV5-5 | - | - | CASSLVWDSRGGAFF | TGTGCCAGCAGCTTGGTCTGGGACTCCCGCGGTGGAGCTTTCTTT
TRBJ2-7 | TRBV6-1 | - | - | CASSEFEVYEQYF | TGTGCCAGCAGTGAGTTCGAGGTCTACGAGCAGTACTTC
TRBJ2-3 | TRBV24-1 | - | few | CATSDSRTTTDTQYF | TGTGCCACCAGTGATTCTAGAACTACGACAGATACGCAGTATTTT
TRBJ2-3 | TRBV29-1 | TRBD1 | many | CSAATGSVTDTQYF | TGCAGCGCCGCGACAGGGTCAGTCACAGATACGCAGTATTTT
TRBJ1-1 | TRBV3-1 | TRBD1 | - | CASSQESGGTEAFF | TGTGCCAGCAGCCAAGAGTCAGGGGGCACTGAAGCTTTCTTT
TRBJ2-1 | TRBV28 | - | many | CASSSPVGQFF | TGTGCCAGCAGTTCCCCGGTGGGGCAGTTCTTC
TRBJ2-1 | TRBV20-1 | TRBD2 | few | CSATREFEQFF | TGCAGTGCTACGCGGGAGTTTGAGCAGTTCTTC
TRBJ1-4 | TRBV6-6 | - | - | CASSYQGVGEKLFF | TGTGCCAGCAGTTACCAGGGTGTAGGTGAAAAACTGTTTTTT
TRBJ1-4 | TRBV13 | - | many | CASSQGTGTVGFLPNEKLFF | TGTGCCAGCAGCCAAGGAACCGGGACGGTCGGATTCTTACCTAATGAAAAACTGTTTTTT
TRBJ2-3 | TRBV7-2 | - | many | CASSLEVRAPGTDTQYF | TGTGCCAGCAGCTTAGAAGTGAGGGCTCCCGGCACAGATACGCAGTATTTT
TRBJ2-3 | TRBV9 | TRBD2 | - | CASSGEGLRGVYTQYF | TGTGCCAGCAGCGGAGAAGGTTTGCGGGGGGTATATACGCAGTATTTT
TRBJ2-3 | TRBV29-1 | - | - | CSVEVAGSADTQYF | TGCAGCGTTGAAGTAGCAGGGAGCGCAGATACGCAGTATTTT
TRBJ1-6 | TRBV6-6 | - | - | CASTWDGRDNSPLHF | TGTGCCAGCACCTGGGACGGACGGGATAATTCACCCCTCCACTTT
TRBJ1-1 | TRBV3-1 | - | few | CASSQGRGDTEAFF | TGTGCCAGCAGCCAAGGCCGGGGGGACACTGAAGCTTTCTTT
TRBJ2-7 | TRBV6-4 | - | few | CASSDPAGRYSYEQYF | TGTGCCAGCAGTGACCCCGCGGGCAGATACTCCTACGAGCAGTACTTC
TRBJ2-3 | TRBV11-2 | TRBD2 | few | CASSPIRVRREARDTQYF | TGTGCCAGCAGCCCGATCCGGGTACGGCGGGAGGCCAGAGATACGCAGTATTTT
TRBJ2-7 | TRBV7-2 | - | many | CASSLGYYEQYF | TGTGCCAGCAGCTTAGGCTACTACGAGCAGTACTTC
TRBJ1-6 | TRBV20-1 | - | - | CSAREQAYNSPLHF | TGCAGTGCTAGAGAACAGGCCTATAATTCACCCCTCCACTTT
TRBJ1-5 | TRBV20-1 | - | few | CSARAGVYHSNQPQHF | TGCAGTGCTAGAGCTGGGGTCTACCATAGCAATCAGCCCCAGCATTTT
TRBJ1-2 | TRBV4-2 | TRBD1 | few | CASSQATGGLGYTF | TGTGCCAGCAGCCAAGCGACAGGGGGCTTAGGCTACACCTTC
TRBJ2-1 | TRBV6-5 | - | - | CASSFSRGSYNEQFF | TGTGCCAGCAGTTTCTCGAGGGGCTCCTACAATGAGCAGTTCTTC
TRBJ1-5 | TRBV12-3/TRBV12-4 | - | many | CASSLVGSGHQPQHF | TGTGCCAGCAGTTTGGTAGGGAGTGGGCATCAGCCCCAGCATTTT
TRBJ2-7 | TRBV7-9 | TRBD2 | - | CASSPTSGRARYSYEQYF | TGTGCCAGCAGTCCCACTAGCGGGAGGGCCCGTTACTCCTACGAGCAGTACTTC
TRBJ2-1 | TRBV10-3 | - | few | CAIRGDEQFF | TGTGCCATCAGAGGGGATGAGCAGTTCTTC
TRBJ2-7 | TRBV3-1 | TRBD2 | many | CASSPWTSDFNEQYF | TGTGCCAGCAGTCCCTGGACTAGCGATTTCAACGAGCAGTACTTC
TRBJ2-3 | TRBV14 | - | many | CASSPRFGAADTQYF | TGTGCCAGCAGCCCACGTTTTGGCGCGGCAGATACGCAGTATTTT
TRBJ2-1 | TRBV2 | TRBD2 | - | CATDPGLAGDYNEQFF | TGTGCCACCGACCCGGGACTAGCGGGGGACTACAATGAGCAGTTCTTC
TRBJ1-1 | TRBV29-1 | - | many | CSALQGNTEAFF | TGCAGCGCCCTTCAGGGGAACACTGAAGCTTTCTTT
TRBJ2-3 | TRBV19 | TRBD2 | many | CASSVGTSGTFTDTQYF | TGTGCCAGTAGTGTAGGAACTAGCGGGACCTTCACAGATACGCAGTATTTT
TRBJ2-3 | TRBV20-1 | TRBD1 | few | CSARNLQGDGNTQYF | TGCAGTGCTAGAAACTTACAGGGGGACGGAAATACGCAGTATTTT
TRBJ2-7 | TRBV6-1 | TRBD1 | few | CASATGQGIHEQYF | TGTGCCAGTGCTACCGGACAGGGGATCCACGAGCAGTACTTC
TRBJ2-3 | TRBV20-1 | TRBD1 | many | CSARRGSGQGAIDTQYF | TGCAGTGCTAGAAGAGGTTCCGGACAGGGGGCTATTGATACGCAGTATTTT
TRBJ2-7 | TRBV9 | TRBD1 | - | CASSAGRDRVPYEQYF | TGTGCCAGCAGCGCCGGAAGGGACAGAGTCCCCTACGAGCAGTACTTC
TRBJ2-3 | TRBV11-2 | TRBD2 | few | CASSLLSGRSTDTQYF | TGTGCCAGCAGCTTACTTAGCGGGAGAAGTACAGATACGCAGTATTTT
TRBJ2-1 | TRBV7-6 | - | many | CASSLYSDEQFF | TGTGCCAGCAGCTTATATAGCGATGAGCAGTTCTTC
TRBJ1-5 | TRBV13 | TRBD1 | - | CASSVRQGNQPQHF | TGTGCCAGCAGCGTACGACAGGGGAATCAGCCCCAGCATTTT
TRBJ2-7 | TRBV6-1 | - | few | CASSEYEQYF | TGTGCCAGCAGTGAATACGAGCAGTACTTC
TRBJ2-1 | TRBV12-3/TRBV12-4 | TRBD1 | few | CASSPTQGQGTYNEQFF | TGTGCCAGCAGCCCCACACAGGGACAGGGAACATACAATGAGCAGTTCTTC